This T cell receptor (beta chain) appears in the sequencing data of a study of blood T cell repertoires in COVID-19. Background on the study: Spain, Italy and the United States supplied samples that represented acute and convalescent COVID-19. From T cells, B-cell-depleted T cells, or PBMCs came the material, which was cDNA or gDNA.

Authors' analysis steps: Reference gene primer amplification gave estimated nucleated cell counts. TCRdb's copy holds only in-frame clones and misses some; the assay was immunoSEQ multiplex PCR. The V and J calls and the clone size are those of that table, but D and trimming were determined from the DNA. The sample has approximately 470,000 clones, approximately 85% seen once; the top ten hold roughly 3.2%. The CDR3 totals 11 residues. V dropped 5 bases and J dropped 3 bases, with 5 bases sitting between them. The germline gives CDR1 MNHNY, CDR2 SVGAGI (reference sequence). The chain uses TRBV6-6 and TRBJ2-7; D is possibly TRBD1 (5 bases). This receptor was identified in a human donor in a cohort sampled during active COVID-19. The sequencing sample was made of peripheral blood. DNA for the CDR3: TGTGCCAGCAGTGACAGCTACGAGCAGTACTTC. Protein product: CASSDSYEQYF.